This entry features one T cell receptor beta chain sequence. The antigen remains undetermined. After removal of 8 bases from V and 7 bases from J, the junction contained 10 bases not matched to a gene. Germline V CDR1 and CDR2: MRHNA, SNTAGT. The CDR3 totals 15 residues. With 60 Vbeta and 13 Jbeta primers, the PCR was carried out. The assay was immunoSEQ multiplex PCR, and TCRdb's table has in-frame clones only and misses some. The table records about 130,000 clones, 83% of them present only once. This sample is part of a study of cytomegalovirus exposure and HLA in healthy donors. Study-level results: It was reported in a later analysis that an Asian-associated ancestry cluster showed fewer N-insertions than the approximately 700-donor mean.

This TCR was sampled from a woman aged 40 to 50 in good health and CMV-seropositive. Specimen: PBMCs. V and J are TRBV6-4 and TRBJ2-1; 11 bases are shared with TRBD2. CDR3 sequence (DNA): TGTGCCAGCCGCATAGCGGGAGGGCCTACAAATGAGCAGTTCTTC. Its translation: CASRIAGGPTNEQFF.